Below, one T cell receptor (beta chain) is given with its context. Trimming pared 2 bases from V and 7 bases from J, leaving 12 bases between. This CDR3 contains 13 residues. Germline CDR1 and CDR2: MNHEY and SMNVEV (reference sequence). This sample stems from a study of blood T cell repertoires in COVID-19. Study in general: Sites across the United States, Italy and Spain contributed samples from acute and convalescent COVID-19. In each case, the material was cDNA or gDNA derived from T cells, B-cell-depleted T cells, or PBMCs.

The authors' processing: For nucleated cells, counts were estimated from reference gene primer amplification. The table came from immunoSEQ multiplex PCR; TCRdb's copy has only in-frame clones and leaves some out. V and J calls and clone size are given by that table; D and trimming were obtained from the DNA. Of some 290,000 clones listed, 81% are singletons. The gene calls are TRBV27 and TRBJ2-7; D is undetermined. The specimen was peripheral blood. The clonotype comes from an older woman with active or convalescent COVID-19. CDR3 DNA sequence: TGTGCCAGCAGTTTACCGCTCGACGGGGAGCAGTACTTC. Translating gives CASSLPLDGEQYF.